This TCR beta chain was obtained from a study of CD8 T cells in ankylosing spondylitis. Study outcomes and limitations: A motif of 7 to 9 highly homologous TCR beta variants was seen as apparently characteristic of ankylosing spondylitis blood.

This clonotype was detected many times. The antigen is not known. One entry per CDR3 protein results from TCRdb running MiXCR on the 5' RACE reads. This table has 450,000 to 550,000 distinct CDR3 sequences, roughly 5.2% appearing once. The sequenced sample consisted of blood, either unsorted or a sorted T cell fraction (not recorded which). The TCR sequence derives from a male donor with ankylosing spondylitis.

The chain's CDR3 is CASTSSAGDVGAFF. The DNA for the CDR3 is TGTGCCAGCACCTCCTCCGCGGGTGATGTAGGAGCTTTCTTT. The genes are TRBV28 and TRBJ1-1; D ambiguous. Germline V lookup: CDR1 MDHEN, CDR2 SYDVKM. CDR3 length: 14 residues. Trimming stripped 7 bases from V and 10 bases from J, with 22 bases between.